Below are 30 T cell receptor beta chains sequenced from a single sample in a study of T cells in Graves' hyperthyroidism and ophthalmopathy. Using RNA transcripts as the source, TCR beta CDR3 regions were amplified. The HTBI primer set was used in a first-round RT-PCR of the TCR CDR3. Each CDR3 protein is one row after TCRdb ran MiXCR on the multiplex PCR reads. The repertoire holds about 700,000 distinct CDR3 sequences, with 14% as singletons. Sequencing was done on a sample of blood. Receptors originate from a woman younger than 30 with Graves' hyperthyroidism.

This clonotype turned up a few times. J is TRBJ2-7 and V is TRBV20-1, with D perhaps matching TRBD1 (6 bases). Looked up from germline, CDR1 is DFQATT and CDR2 is SNEGSKA (reference sequence). The CDR3 sequence is 14 residues long. Trimming took 8 bases from V and 3 from J, leaving 20 bases between them. The CDR3 DNA follows: TGCAGTACTAACAGGGATCCCATTTACTACGAGCAGTACTTC. Amino acid sequence: CSTNRDPIYYEQYF.

The chain uses TRBV2 and TRBJ1-4; D not resolved. Trimming took off 7 bases at V and 4 bases at J, with 13 bases between the two ends. Germline assignment: CDR1 SNHLY and CDR2 FYNNEI. The CDR3 has 14 residues. Written as DNA, the CDR3 is TGTGCCAGCATGTTGGGATCCCTTAATGAAAAACTGTTTTTT. Translated, it gives CASMLGSLNEKLFF.

This clonotype was detected a few times. The rearrangement joins TRBV12-3 or TRBV12-4 to TRBJ2-1; D unclear. Trimming removed 3 bases at V and 6 bases at J, with 9 bases between. The CDR3 length is 13 residues. The CDR3 DNA follows: TGTGCCAGCAGTTTCGGGCGGATCAATGAGCAGTTCTTC. As protein: CASSFGRINEQFF.

At least ten counts were recorded for this clonotype. This rearrangement joins TRBV9 to TRBJ2-7, with TRBD2 matching 9 bases. This CDR3 is built from 15 residues. The V and J ends lost 0 bases and 2 bases, in that order; junction bases with no gene match: 3. Germline V gene data show CDR1 as SGDLS and CDR2 as YYNGEE. Here the CDR3 reads CASSVGGGATYEQYF. CDR3 sequence (DNA): TGTGCCAGCAGCGTAGGCGGGGGGGCAACCTACGAGCAGTACTTC.

This chain links TRBV7-9 with TRBJ2-7; 8 bases are shared with TRBD1. Germline CDR1 SEHNR, CDR2 FQNEAQ (reference sequence). Unmatched junction bases numbered 6, after V lost 6 bases and J lost 2 bases. CDR3 length equals 14 residues. CDR3 protein: CASRKDRATYEQYF. The CDR3 DNA reads as TGTGCCAGCAGGAAGGACAGGGCAACCTACGAGCAGTACTTC.

This clonotype was recorded many times. The genes are TRBV28 and TRBJ2-1, with a weak D call TRBD1 (6 bases). V lost 8 bases to trimming and J lost 1 base, with 21 bases between them. Germline assignment: CDR1 MDHEN and CDR2 SYDVKM. The CDR3 contains 17 residues. The chain's CDR3 is CASVQGSVVGSYNEQFF. As DNA, the CDR3 is TGTGCCAGCGTTCAGGGGAGCGTTGTGGGGTCCTACAATGAGCAGTTCTTC.

This clonotype showed up many times. In DNA, the CDR3 is TGTGCCAGCAGTTACAGTATAACCTACAATGAGCAGTTCTTC. It encodes CASSYSITYNEQFF. The J gene is TRBJ2-1, the V gene TRBV6-2 or TRBV6-3, with D uncertain. With 2 bases removed from V and 2 bases from J, the gap between germline ends came to 7 bases. Germline assignment: CDR1 MNHEY and CDR2 SVGEGT. This CDR3 has 14 amino acids.

J is TRBJ1-2 and V is TRBV4-3; unclear D gene. The V end was cut by 1 base, the J end by 4 bases, with 16 bases between. The germline gives CDR1 LGHNA, CDR2 YSLEER. The CDR3 spans 16 residues. CDR3 protein: CASSQGPGEFSYGYTF. CDR3 DNA sequence: TGCGCCAGCAGCCAAGGGCCGGGAGAGTTCTCCTATGGCTACACCTTC.

This clonotype was seen at least ten times. The chain carries TRBV20-1 and TRBJ1-5; D uncertain. The V gene's germline CDR1 is DFQATT and CDR2 SNEGSKA (reference sequence). Trimming shortened V by 6 bases and J by 3 bases, and 12 bases separated the two germline ends. The CDR3 spans 13 residues. The CDR3, as DNA: TGCAGTGCAAGTGACACCCCCAATCAGCCCCAGCATTTT. Protein product: CSASDTPNQPQHF.

Many counts were recorded for this clonotype. The chain carries TRBV6-1 and TRBJ2-7; TRBD1 might be the D (6 bases). The CDR3 is 17 amino acids. Germline V gives CDR1 MNHNS, CDR2 SASEGT. Trimming removed 2 bases at V and 2 bases at J, with 19 bases between. The CDR3 bases are TGTGCCAGCAGTGAAATTGGGGTGACAGGTGACCCCTACGAGCAGTACTTC. Its protein is CASSEIGVTGDPYEQYF.

The chain employs TRBV6-5 and TRBJ2-2, with D possibly being TRBD1 or TRBD2 (5 bases each). The CDR3 is 14 residues long. V was pared by 2 bases and J by 5 bases, with 9 bases between. Per the germline V gene, CDR1 is MNHEY and CDR2 is SVGAGI. The CDR3 region has the DNA TGTGCCAGCAGTTACGGCTGGGGGACCGGGGAGCTGTTTTTT. This gives the protein CASSYGWGTGELFF.

This clonotype occurred many times. The J gene is TRBJ2-3, the V gene TRBV20-1, with 10 nucleotides matching TRBD1. Germline values: CDR1 DFQATT, CDR2 SNEGSKA (reference sequence). This CDR3 spans 16 amino acids. V shed 1 base, J shed 1 base, and the junction held 5 bases outside the gene matches. CDR3: CSARVDRGTGTDTQYF. Here the CDR3 DNA reads TGCAGTGCTAGAGTGGACAGGGGGACAGGCACAGATACGCAGTATTTT.

This clonotype was counted a few times. The chain couples TRBV12-3 or TRBV12-4 to TRBJ2-3, with 7 bases that match TRBD1. The ends lost 3 bases at V and 4 bases at J; junction bases unmatched: 7. CDR3 length equals 15 residues. This chain's CDR3 is CASSFWDSTADTQYF. CDR3 bases: TGTGCCAGCAGTTTCTGGGACAGCACCGCAGATACGCAGTATTTT.

There are many counts of this clonotype. This rearrangement joins TRBV5-1 to TRBJ1-1; weak D call: TRBD1 (5 bases). The CDR3 is 15 amino acids. CDR1 SGHRS and CDR2 YFSETQ come from the germline V gene. Trimming left V 1 base short and J 1 base short, with 11 bases between. The CDR3 region is CASSLSYGGNTEAFF. CDR3 sequence (DNA): TGCGCCAGCAGCTTGTCCTACGGGGGGAACACTGAAGCTTTCTTT.

The sample holds a few counts of this clonotype. The CDR3 nucleotides read TGTGCCTCTTCCTGGGGGGGAGACACCGGGGAGCTGTTTTTT. Translating gives CASSWGGDTGELFF. V is TRBV5-6 and J is TRBJ2-2; 7 positions agree with TRBD2. The CDR3 contains 14 residues. Per germline, CDR1 SGHDT and CDR2 YYEEEE. Trimming at V came to 10 bases and at J to 3 bases, leaving 9 bases not matched to a gene.

This clonotype showed up many times. The chain links TRBV24-1 to TRBJ1-2; 9 bases line up with TRBD1. J gave up 3 bases and V 2 bases, and 0 bases lay outside the gene matches. The V gene's germline CDR1 is KGHDR and CDR2 SFDVKD. The CDR3 covers 14 residues. The CDR3 nucleotides are TGTGCCACCAGTGATTGGGACAGGGACTATGGCTACACCTTC. It is translated as CATSDWDRDYGYTF.

J is TRBJ1-2 and V is TRBV19; D may be TRBD1 (5 bases). The V gene lost 8 bases and the J gene lost 4 bases, with 23 bases spanning the gap. Germline CDR1 reads LNHDA; CDR2 reads SQIVND (reference sequence). This CDR3 comprises 16 residues. The CDR3 region has the DNA TGTGCCAGTTGGGGGAGTAGGGACCCCTCGGGCTATGGCTACACCTTC. It yields the protein CASWGSRDPSGYGYTF.

This clonotype has ten or more counts. The chain is built from TRBV18 and TRBJ1-4; D unclear. Trimming removed 6 bases from V and 4 bases from J, with 9 bases in between. From germline, CDR1 is KGHSH and CDR2 LQKENI. The CDR3 consists of 13 residues. The CDR3 protein is CASSARSNEKLFF. CDR3 nucleotides: TGTGCCAGCTCTGCCAGGAGTAATGAAAAACTGTTTTTT.

This clonotype was seen at least ten times. The CDR3 sequence: CAWGGSAEAFF. Here the CDR3 DNA reads TGTGCCTGGGGGGGCAGCGCTGAAGCTTTCTTT. The rearrangement links TRBV30 to TRBJ1-1; D possibly corresponds to TRBD1 (6 bases). There are 11 residues in the CDR3. V lost 5 bases, J lost 6 bases, and 10 bases lay in between. Germline loops: CDR1 GTSNPN, CDR2 SVGIG (reference sequence).

This clonotype was seen at least ten times. As DNA, the CDR3 is TGTGCCAGCAGCCATCAGGACGGCGGGAGTCGGTACGAGCAGTACTTC. Its protein is CASSHQDGGSRYEQYF. The chain links TRBV7-4 to TRBJ2-7; 7 nucleotides line up with TRBD2. This CDR3 is built from 16 residues. Germline CDR1 SGHVT, CDR2 SQSDAQ. J gave up 4 bases and V 5 bases, and 14 bases lay outside the gene matches.

This chain links TRBV4-2 with TRBJ1-6; D remains unclear. Germline loops: CDR1 LGHNA, CDR2 YNFKEQ. This CDR3 has 15 residues. V lost 1 base and J lost 7, with 11 bases in between. CDR3 nucleotide sequence: TGTGCCAGCAGCCAAGTAAAGAGGACGAATTCACCCCTCCACTTT. Encoded protein: CASSQVKRTNSPLHF.

On this clonotype: Its ends do not fully match the called genes, so a read error is possible. The chain carries TRBV6-1 and TRBJ2-1; the D is unclear. The germline gives CDR1 MNHNS, CDR2 SASEGT. This CDR3 comprises 13 residues. In DNA, the CDR3 is TGTGCCAGCACCGACCGGGTCTATGGTGAGCGGTTCTTC. The encoded protein is CASTDRVYGERFF.

J is TRBJ2-2 and V is TRBV11-2; 9 bases agree with TRBD2. The germline gives CDR1 SGHAT, CDR2 FQNNGV. This CDR3 has 16 amino acids. V trimming: 5 bases; J trimming: 2 bases; junction bases outside the gene matches: 6. This chain's CDR3 is CASSRGGLANTGELFF. The DNA for the CDR3 is TGTGCCAGCAGCCGGGGGGGACTAGCAAACACCGGGGAGCTGTTTTTT.

Only a few counts were recorded for this clonotype. One junction end disagrees with the germline gene, perhaps due to a read error. The chain has TRBV6-1 and TRBJ2-5; 11 bases are a match to TRBD2. CDR3 length: 14 residues. Germline V gene lookup returns CDR1 MNHNS and CDR2 SASEGT. The CDR3 protein is CASSATSGSSPPHF. CDR3 sequence (DNA): TGTGCCAGCAGTGCCACTAGCGGGAGTTCCCCCCCGCACTTC.

The gene calls are TRBV9 and TRBJ1-2, with 7 bases matching TRBD1. Germline CDR1 reads SGDLS; CDR2 reads YYNGEE. This CDR3 spans 15 amino acids. V lost 0 bases to trimming and J lost 7 bases; unmatched junction nucleotides: 9. CDR3 DNA: TGTGCCAGCAGCGTAGAGGGAAGGGGGCAGGGTGGCTACACCTTC. Translated: CASSVEGRGQGGYTF.

Details on this clonotype: A much larger clone is a single base away; this may be a read error. In DNA form, the CDR3 reads TGTGCCAGCAGTTACCAGGTTAGCGGGAGCCGGAATGAGCAGTACTTC. This encodes CASSYQVSGSRNEQYF. This sequence joins TRBV6-2 or TRBV6-3 and TRBJ2-7; 9 bases fit TRBD2. Germline trimming cut 2 bases from V and 7 bases from J; bases unmatched to any gene: 12. Germline V gives CDR1 MNHEY, CDR2 SVGEGT. The CDR3 covers 16 residues.

This clonotype showed up just a few times. This chain connects TRBV9 to TRBJ1-1, with D uncertain. The CDR3 spans 16 residues. V was clipped by 0 bases and J by 2 bases, with 14 bases between them. Germline V CDR1 and CDR2: SGDLS, YYNGEE. DNA for the CDR3: TGTGCCAGCAGCGTAGGAGGGCAGGCGGGTAACACTGAAGCTTTCTTT. It is translated as CASSVGGQAGNTEAFF.

About this clonotype: A much larger clone lies one base from this, so it may be a read error. The rearrangement links TRBV6-2 or TRBV6-3 to TRBJ2-7; 8 nucleotides align to TRBD2. The CDR3 runs 16 residues. CDR1 is MNHEY, CDR2 SVGEGT, per germline. The CDR3 DNA reads TGTGCCAGCAACCCCTCGCCACTAGCGGTCTCCTACAAGCAGTACTTC. Residues: CASNPSPLAVSYKQYF.

This clonotype was picked up a small number of times. The chain combines TRBV11-2 with TRBJ2-7; D unclear. The CDR3 spans 14 residues. CDR1 SGHAT and CDR2 FQNNGV come from the germline V gene. Trimming cost V 5 bases and J 6 bases, with 17 bases left between them. The CDR3 loop reads CASSLFVAPCEQYF. DNA for the CDR3: TGTGCCAGCAGCCTATTCGTGGCTCCCTGCGAGCAGTACTTC.

This chain joins TRBV7-3 and TRBJ2-7; TRBD1 is a possible D gene (7 bases). V was pared by 6 bases and J by 2 bases, with 17 bases between. The germline CDR1 and CDR2 sequences are SGHTA and FQGTGA. There are 15 residues in the CDR3. CDR3 nucleotides: TGTGCCAGCAGTAGAGGACAGGCGGGGACCTACGAGCAGTACTTC. It translates to CASSRGQAGTYEQYF.